This T cell receptor beta chain is drawn from a study of control samples from healthy donors and cancer patients. The repertoire was sequenced with immunoSEQ multiplex PCR; TCRdb's copy has only in-frame clones and lacks some. Counted here are about 40,000 clones, approximately 90% occurring once; the ten biggest clones make up roughly 3.5%. The CDR3 spans 12 residues. Germline assignment: CDR1 MDHEN and CDR2 SYDVKM. Trimming took off 8 bases at V and 5 bases at J, with 10 bases between the two ends. The sample taken for sequencing was blood. J is TRBJ2-1 and V is TRBV28; D remains ambiguous. The clonotype was recovered from a woman in her 50s in good health. The CDR3 DNA is TGTGCCAGCTTCGCAGGCCACAATGAGCAGTTCTTC. Protein sequence: CASFAGHNEQFF.